This entry concerns a single T cell receptor beta chain. Its antigen is unknown. V lost 4 bases, J lost 7 bases, and 7 bases stayed unmatched. This CDR3 contains 14 residues. From germline, CDR1 is SGHRS and CDR2 YFSETQ. The data belong to a study of shared clonotypes between healthy human individuals. Study-wide background: Plates per donor: three CD4 naive, three CD4 memory, two CD8 naive, one CD8 memory. Findings and caveats of the study: The small donor group covered limited genetic and exposure diversity.

An approximately 200 ng quantity of DNA, 30,000 to 35,000 T cell genomes, went into the sorted-subset replicate PCRs. Sequencing was performed with immunoSEQ multiplex PCR; in TCRdb, only in-frame clones are kept and a portion is missing. Here the sample spans approximately 700,000 clones, about three quarters being singletons. This rearrangement joins TRBV5-1 to TRBJ2-1, with TRBD2 matching over 8 bases. Specimen: memory CD4+ T cells sorted from blood. The sample's subset: CD45RA-negative fraction. This sequence was found in a woman aged 25 to 39 in good health. As DNA, the CDR3 is TGCGCCAGCAGCCAGGGGACTAGTGGGAATGAGCAGTTCTTC. Residues: CASSQGTSGNEQFF.